Given below is one T cell receptor beta chain in context. What it binds is unknown. The data were obtained in a study of OX40 agonist ivuxolimab in advanced cancers. For the study at large: In this trial design, patients received ivuxolimab intravenously at 0.01 to 10 mg/kg every 2 weeks.

Prior autoimmune disease or systemic immunosuppression barred patients. Repertoires were generated with immunoSEQ multiplex PCR, while TCRdb's copy carries only in-frame clones and drops some. The repertoire holds roughly 45,000 clones, over 75% seen once, with over 6.5% in the top ten. Study conclusions and caveats: The study found that CD8+ T cells averaged more expanded clones than CD4+. Antigen specificity remained undetermined for the expanded peripheral T cells.

J lost 8 bases, V lost 0 bases, and 3 bases had no gene match. The CDR3 is made up of 13 amino acids. CDR1 is SGHDT, CDR2 YYEEEE, per germline. This rearrangement joins TRBV5-6 to TRBJ1-2; 8 positions agree with TRBD1. Source: CD4+ or CD8+ T cells sorted from blood, taken in a trial of the OX40 agonist ivuxolimab. This clonotype was sampled from an adult with an advanced solid tumor such as melanoma, head and neck, liver or kidney cancer. The CDR3, as DNA: TGTGCCAGCAGCTTGGCAGGGGGCATCGGCTACACCTTC. This encodes CASSLAGGIGYTF.